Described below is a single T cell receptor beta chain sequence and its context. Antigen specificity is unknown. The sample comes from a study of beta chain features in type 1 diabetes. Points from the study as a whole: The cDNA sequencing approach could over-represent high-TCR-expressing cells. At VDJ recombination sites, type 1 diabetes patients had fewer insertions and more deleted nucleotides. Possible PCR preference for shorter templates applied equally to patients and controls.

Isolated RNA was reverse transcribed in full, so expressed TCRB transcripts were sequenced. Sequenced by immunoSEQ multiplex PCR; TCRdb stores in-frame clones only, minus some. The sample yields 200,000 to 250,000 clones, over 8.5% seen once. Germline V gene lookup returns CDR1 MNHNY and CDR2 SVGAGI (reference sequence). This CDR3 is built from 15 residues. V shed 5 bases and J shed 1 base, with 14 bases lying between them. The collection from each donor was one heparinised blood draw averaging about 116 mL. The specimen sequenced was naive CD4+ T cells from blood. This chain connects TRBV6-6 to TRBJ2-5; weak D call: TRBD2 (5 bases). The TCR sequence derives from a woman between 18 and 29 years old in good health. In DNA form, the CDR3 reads TGTGCCAGCAGTGTCGGCAATCGGGGCCAAGAGACCCAGTACTTC. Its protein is CASSVGNRGQETQYF.